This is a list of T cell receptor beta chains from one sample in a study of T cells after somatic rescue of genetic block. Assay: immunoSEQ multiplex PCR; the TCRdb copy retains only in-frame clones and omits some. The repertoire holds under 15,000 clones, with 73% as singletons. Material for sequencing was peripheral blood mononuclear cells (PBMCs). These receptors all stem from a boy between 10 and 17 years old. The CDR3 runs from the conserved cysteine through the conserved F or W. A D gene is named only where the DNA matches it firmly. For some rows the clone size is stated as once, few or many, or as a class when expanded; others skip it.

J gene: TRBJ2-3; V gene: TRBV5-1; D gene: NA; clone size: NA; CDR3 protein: CASSPGGDTQYF; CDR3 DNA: TGCGCCAGCAGCCCAGGGGGGGATACGCAGTATTTT
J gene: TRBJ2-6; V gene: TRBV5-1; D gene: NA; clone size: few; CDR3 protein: CASSLDLGTYFSGANVLTF; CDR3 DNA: TGCGCCAGCAGCTTGGATCTGGGCACCTATTTCTCTGGGGCCAACGTCCTGACTTTC
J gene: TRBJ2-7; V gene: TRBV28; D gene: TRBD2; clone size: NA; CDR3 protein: CASSLGGLAGSYEQYF; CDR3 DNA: TGTGCCAGCAGTTTAGGCGGACTAGCGGGATCCTACGAGCAGTACTTC
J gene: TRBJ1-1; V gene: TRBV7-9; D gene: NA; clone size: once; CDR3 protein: CASSSNTEAFF; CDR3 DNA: TGTGCCAGCAGCTCGAACACTGAAGCTTTCTTT
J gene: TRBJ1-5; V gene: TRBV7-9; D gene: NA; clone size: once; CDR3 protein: CASSLDVQPQHF; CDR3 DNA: TGTGCCAGCAGCTTAGACGTTCAGCCCCAGCATTTT
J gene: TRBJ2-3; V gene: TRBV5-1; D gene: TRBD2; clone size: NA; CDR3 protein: CASSLRTSGITDTQYF; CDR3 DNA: TGCGCCAGCAGCCTCCGGACTAGCGGGATCACAGATACGCAGTATTTT
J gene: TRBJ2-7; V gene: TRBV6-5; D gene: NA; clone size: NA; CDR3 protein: CASRAGLVYEQYF; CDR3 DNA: TGTGCCAGCAGGGCGGGGCTCGTCTACGAGCAGTACTTC
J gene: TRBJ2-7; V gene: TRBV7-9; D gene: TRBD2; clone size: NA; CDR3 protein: CASSVAGGQGRSYEQYF; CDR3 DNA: TGTGCCAGCAGCGTAGCGGGGGGCCAAGGAAGATCCTACGAGCAGTACTTC
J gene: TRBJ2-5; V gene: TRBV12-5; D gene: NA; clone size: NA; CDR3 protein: CASGHCSDNGQETQYF; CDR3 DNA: TGTGCTAGTGGCCACTGTTCTGACAACGGGCAAGAGACCCAGTACTTC
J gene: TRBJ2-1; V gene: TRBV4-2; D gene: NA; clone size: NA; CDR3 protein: CASSLELRGPEQFF; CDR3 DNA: TGTGCCAGCAGCCTAGAGTTAAGGGGCCCTGAGCAGTTCTTC
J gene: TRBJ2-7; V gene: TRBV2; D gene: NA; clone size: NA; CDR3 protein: CASSSPLGGGLYEQYF; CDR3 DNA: TGTGCCAGCAGTTCCCCTTTGGGAGGGGGCCTCTACGAGCAGTACTTC
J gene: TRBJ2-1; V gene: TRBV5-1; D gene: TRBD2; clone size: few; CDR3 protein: CASSLALAGRPSYNEQFF; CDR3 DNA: TGCGCCAGCAGCTTGGCCCTAGCGGGAAGGCCTTCCTACAATGAGCAGTTCTTC
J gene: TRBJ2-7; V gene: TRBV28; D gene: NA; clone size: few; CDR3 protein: CASSSGPKDYEQYF; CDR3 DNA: TGTGCCAGCAGTTCTGGACCTAAGGACTACGAGCAGTACTTC
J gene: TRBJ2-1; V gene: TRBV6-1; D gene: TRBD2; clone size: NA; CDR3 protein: CASSVHSGGLYNEQFF; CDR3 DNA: TGTGCCAGCAGTGTTCATAGCGGGGGGCTCTACAATGAGCAGTTCTTC
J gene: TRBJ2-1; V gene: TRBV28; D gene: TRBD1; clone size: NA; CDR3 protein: CASSPTGAPRNEQFF; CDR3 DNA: TGTGCCAGCAGCCCGACAGGGGCGCCTAGGAATGAGCAGTTCTTC
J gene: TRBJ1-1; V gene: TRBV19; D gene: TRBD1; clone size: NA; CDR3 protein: CASSIQGANTEAFF; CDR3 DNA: TGTGCCAGTAGTATCCAGGGGGCGAACACTGAAGCTTTCTTT
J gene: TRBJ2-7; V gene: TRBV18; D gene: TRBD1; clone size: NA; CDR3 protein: CASSPGQGAYEQYF; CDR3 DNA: TGTGCCAGCTCACCGGGACAGGGGGCCTACGAGCAGTACTTC
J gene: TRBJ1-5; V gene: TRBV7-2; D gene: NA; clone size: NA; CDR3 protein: CASGGRADQPQHF; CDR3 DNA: TGTGCCAGTGGAGGCAGGGCCGATCAGCCCCAGCATTTT
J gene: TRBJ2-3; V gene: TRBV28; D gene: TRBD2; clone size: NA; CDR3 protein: CASGSGGAAGEGTQYF; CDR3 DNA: TGTGCCAGCGGAAGCGGGGGGGCTGCGGGTGAGGGTACGCAGTATTTT
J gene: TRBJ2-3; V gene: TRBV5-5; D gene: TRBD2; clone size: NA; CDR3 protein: CASSKLTSGASTDTQYF; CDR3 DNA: TGTGCCAGCAGCAAACTGACTAGCGGGGCTAGCACAGATACGCAGTATTTT
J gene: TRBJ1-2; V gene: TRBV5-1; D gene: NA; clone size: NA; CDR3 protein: CASSLSGTGYTF; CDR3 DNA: TGCGCCAGCAGCTTATCAGGGACAGGCTACACCTTC
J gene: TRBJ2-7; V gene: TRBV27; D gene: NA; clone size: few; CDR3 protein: CASSPNRDIYEQYF; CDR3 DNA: TGTGCCAGCAGTCCTAATCGGGACATCTACGAGCAGTACTTC
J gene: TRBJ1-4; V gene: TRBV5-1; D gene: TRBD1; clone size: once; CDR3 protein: CASSPDRVLTEKLFF; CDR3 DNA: TGCGCCAGCAGCCCGGACAGGGTTTTGACCGAAAAACTGTTTTTT
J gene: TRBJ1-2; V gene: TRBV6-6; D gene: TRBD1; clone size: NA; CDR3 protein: CASSSPPGGRNGYTF; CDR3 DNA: TGTGCCAGCAGTTCCCCCCCAGGGGGAAGGAATGGCTACACCTTC
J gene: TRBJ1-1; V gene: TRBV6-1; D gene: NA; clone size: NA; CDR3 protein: CASSEARSGFWNTEAFF; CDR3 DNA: TGTGCCAGCAGTGAAGCCCGGTCCGGTTTTTGGAACACTGAAGCTTTCTTT
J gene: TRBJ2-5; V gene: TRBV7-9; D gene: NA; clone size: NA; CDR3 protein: CASSEQGRETQYF; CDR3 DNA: TGTGCCAGCAGTGAACAGGGTCGCGAGACCCAGTACTTC
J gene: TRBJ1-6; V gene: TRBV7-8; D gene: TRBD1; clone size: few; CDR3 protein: CASSLAGTGGVSSPLHF; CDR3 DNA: TGTGCCAGCAGCTTAGCCGGGACAGGGGGCGTTAGTTCACCCCTCCACTTT
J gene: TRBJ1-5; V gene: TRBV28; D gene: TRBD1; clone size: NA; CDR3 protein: CASSSTGGLNQPQHF; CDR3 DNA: TGTGCCAGCAGTTCGACAGGGGGCTTGAATCAGCCCCAGCATTTT
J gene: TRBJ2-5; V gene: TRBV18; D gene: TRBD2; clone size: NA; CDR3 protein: CASSGLAGEETQYF; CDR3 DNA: TGTGCCAGCTCGGGACTAGCGGGGGAAGAGACCCAGTACTTC
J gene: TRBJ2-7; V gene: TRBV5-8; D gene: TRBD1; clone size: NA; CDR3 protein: CASSYSGTVYEQYF; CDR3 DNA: TGTGCCAGCAGCTACTCCGGGACAGTATACGAGCAGTACTTC
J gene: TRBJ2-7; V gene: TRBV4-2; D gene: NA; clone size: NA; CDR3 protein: CASSPEWDGSYEQYF; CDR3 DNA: TGTGCCAGCAGCCCCGAATGGGACGGCTCCTACGAGCAGTACTTC
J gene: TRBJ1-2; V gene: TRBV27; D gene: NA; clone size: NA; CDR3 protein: CASSFSRLGGYTF; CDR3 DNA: TGTGCCAGCAGTTTTAGTCGTCTAGGGGGCTACACCTTC
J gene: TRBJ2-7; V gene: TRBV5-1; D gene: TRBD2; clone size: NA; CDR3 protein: CASSLAASGSPYEQYF; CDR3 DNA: TGCGCCAGCAGCTTGGCCGCTAGCGGGAGTCCCTACGAGCAGTACTTC
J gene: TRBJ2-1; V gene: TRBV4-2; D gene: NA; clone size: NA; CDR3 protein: CASSQDFSGGNEQFF; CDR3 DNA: TGTGCCAGCAGCCAAGATTTTTCGGGTGGCAATGAGCAGTTCTTC
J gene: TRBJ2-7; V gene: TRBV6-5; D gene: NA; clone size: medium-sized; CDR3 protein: CASSIGTYSYEQYF; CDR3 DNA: TGTGCCAGCAGTATCGGGACGTACTCCTACGAGCAGTACTTC
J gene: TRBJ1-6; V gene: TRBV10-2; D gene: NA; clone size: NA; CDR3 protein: CASSDTNWGASNSPLHF; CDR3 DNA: TGCGCCAGCAGTGACACCAACTGGGGGGCCTCTAATTCACCCCTCCACTTT
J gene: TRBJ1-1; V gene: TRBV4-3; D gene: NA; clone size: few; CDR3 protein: CASRRDTEAFF; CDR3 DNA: TGCGCCAGCCGACGGGACACTGAAGCTTTCTTT
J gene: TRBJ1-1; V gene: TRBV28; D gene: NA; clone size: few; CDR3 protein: CASGQAMNTEAFF; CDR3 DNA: TGTGCCAGTGGGCAGGCGATGAACACTGAAGCTTTCTTT
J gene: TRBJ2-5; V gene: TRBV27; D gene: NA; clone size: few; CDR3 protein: CASSFKGDGTQYF; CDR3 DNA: TGTGCCAGCAGTTTCAAGGGAGACGGGACCCAGTACTTC
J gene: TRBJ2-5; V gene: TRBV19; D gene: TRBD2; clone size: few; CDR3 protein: CASSIVPTSGRALQETQYF; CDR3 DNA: TGTGCCAGTAGTATAGTCCCAACTAGCGGGAGGGCTTTACAAGAGACCCAGTACTTC
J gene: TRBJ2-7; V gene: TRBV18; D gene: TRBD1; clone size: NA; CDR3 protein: CASSPRGQGVVEQYF; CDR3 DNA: TGTGCCAGCTCACCAAGGGGACAGGGGGTCGTGGAGCAGTACTTC
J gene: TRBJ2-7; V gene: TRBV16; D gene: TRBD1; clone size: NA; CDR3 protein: CASSRYGTGSYEQYF; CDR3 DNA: TGTGCCAGCAGCCGGTACGGGACAGGGTCCTACGAGCAGTACTTC
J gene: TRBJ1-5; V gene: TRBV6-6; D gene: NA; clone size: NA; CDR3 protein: CASSWGNKANQPQHF; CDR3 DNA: TGTGCCAGCAGTTGGGGGAACAAGGCGAATCAGCCCCAGCATTTT
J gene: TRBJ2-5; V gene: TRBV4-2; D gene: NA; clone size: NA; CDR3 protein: CASSQAIQEGTQYF; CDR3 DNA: TGTGCCAGCAGCCAAGCTATACAGGAGGGGACCCAGTACTTC
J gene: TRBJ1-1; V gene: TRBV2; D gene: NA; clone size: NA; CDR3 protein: CASSERTRGGTEAFF; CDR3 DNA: TGTGCCAGCAGTGAAAGAACCCGAGGTGGCACTGAAGCTTTCTTT
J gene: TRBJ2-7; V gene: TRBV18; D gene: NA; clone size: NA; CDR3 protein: CASSPARGDYEQYF; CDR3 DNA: TGTGCCAGCTCACCTGCGAGGGGTGACTACGAGCAGTACTTC
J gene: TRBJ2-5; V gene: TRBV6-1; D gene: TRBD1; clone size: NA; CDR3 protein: CASSVMDRGETQYF; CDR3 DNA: TGTGCCAGCAGTGTAATGGACAGGGGAGAGACCCAGTACTTC